This T cell receptor (beta chain) appears in the sequencing data of a study of T cells in Graves' hyperthyroidism and ophthalmopathy. Study background: Before treatment of any kind, peripheral blood was taken at initial diagnosis.

The CDR3 regions of TCR beta were amplified from RNA transcripts. The HTBI set primed first-round TCR CDR3 RT-PCR. MiXCR, applied by TCRdb to the multiplex PCR reads, yields one record per CDR3 protein. The table has more than 300,000 distinct CDR3 sequences, approximately 13% seen once; the top ten hold 9.2%. In germline, CDR1 is SGHAT, CDR2 FQNNGV. The CDR3 sequence is 13 residues long. Trimming shortened V by 6 bases and J by 4 bases, and 13 bases separated the two germline ends. Study-wide findings and caveats: The model foresaw ophthalmopathy a median roughly 6 months prior to onset.

This clonotype occurred a few times. Antigen: not known. The sample consisted of blood. The clonotype originates from a woman younger than 35 with Graves' hyperthyroidism. This chain uses TRBV11-2 with TRBJ2-7; D unresolved. The CDR3 nucleotides read TGTGCCAGCAGTTTCGTCCATGGGTACGAGCAGTACTTC. Translating it yields CASSFVHGYEQYF.